This T cell receptor (beta chain) originates from a study of shared clonotypes between healthy human individuals. Study-wide context: The people who gave samples were a couple of women and three men aged 18 to 49. Study-level results: Memory subsets generally showed smaller estimated richness than naive subsets did. Clonotype sharing among donors, it was expected, would be affected by sequencing depth. Unshared clonotypes carried lower generation probabilities than those common to all four donors.

From germline, CDR1 is SGHRS and CDR2 YFSETQ. The V and J ends lost 4 bases and 6 bases, in that order; junction bases with no gene match: 9. The CDR3 consists of 15 residues. This clone has just one count. The antigen is unknown. Repertoires were generated with immunoSEQ multiplex PCR, while TCRdb's copy carries only in-frame clones and drops some. Of over 1.4 million clones listed, roughly 96% are singletons. Source material: naive CD4+ T cells sorted from blood. Stated subset: CD45RA+ positively selected. The TCR comes from a man younger than 40 in good health. The chain employs TRBV5-1 and TRBJ2-3, with TRBD2 matching 9 bases. This CDR3 reads CASSPPGLASDTQYF. In DNA, the CDR3 is TGCGCCAGCAGCCCACCGGGACTAGCATCCGATACGCAGTATTTT.